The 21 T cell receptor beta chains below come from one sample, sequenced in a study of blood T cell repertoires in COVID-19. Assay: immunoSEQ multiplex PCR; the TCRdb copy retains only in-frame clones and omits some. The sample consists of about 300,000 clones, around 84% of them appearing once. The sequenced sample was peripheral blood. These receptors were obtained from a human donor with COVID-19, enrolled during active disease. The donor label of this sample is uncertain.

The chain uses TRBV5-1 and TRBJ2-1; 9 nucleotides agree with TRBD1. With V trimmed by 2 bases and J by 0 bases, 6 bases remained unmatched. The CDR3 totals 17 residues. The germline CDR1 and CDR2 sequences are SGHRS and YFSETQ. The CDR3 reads CASSLQPTGGSYNEQFF. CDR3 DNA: TGCGCCAGCAGCTTACAACCGACAGGGGGCTCCTACAATGAGCAGTTCTTC.

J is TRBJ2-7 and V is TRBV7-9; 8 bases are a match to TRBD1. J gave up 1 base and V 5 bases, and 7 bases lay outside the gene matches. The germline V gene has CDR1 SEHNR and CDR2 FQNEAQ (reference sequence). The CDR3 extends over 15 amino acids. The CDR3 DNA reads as TGTGCCAGCAGCCCCGCGGACAGGGCTTCCTACGAGCAGTACTTC. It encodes CASSPADRASYEQYF.

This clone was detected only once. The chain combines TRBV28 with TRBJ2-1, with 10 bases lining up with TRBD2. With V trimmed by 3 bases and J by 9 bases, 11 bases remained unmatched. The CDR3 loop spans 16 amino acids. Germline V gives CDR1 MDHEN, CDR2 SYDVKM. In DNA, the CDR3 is TGTGCCAGCAGTTTCCCTCAGCGGGAGGGCCTGGGTGAGCAGTTCTTC. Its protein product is CASSFPQREGLGEQFF.

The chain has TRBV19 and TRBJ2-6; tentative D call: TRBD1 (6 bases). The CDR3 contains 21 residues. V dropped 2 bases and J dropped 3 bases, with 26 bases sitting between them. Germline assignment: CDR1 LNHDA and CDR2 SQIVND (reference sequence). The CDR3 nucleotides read TGTGCCAGTAGTATAAGATACCCGGACAGCCTTAGGCCCCTTGGGGCCAACGTCCTGACTTTC. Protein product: CASSIRYPDSLRPLGANVLTF.

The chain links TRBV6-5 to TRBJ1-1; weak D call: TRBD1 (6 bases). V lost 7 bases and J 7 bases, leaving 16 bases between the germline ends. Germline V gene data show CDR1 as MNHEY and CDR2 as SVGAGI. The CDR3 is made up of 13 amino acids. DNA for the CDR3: TGTGCCAGCAACCCGACAGGACTCCTTGAAGCTTTCTTT. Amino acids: CASNPTGLLEAFF.

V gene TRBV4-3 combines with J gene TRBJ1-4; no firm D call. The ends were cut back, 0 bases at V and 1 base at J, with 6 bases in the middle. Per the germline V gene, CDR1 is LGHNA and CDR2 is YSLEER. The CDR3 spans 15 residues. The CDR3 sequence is CASSQDFLTNEKLFF. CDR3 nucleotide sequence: TGCGCCAGCAGCCAAGATTTCCTAACTAATGAAAAACTGTTTTTT.

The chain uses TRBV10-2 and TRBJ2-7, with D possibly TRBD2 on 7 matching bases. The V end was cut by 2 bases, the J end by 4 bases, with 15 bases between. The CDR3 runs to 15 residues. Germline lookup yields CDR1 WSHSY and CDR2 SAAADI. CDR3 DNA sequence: TGCGCCAGCAGTGAGCCGGGGGGCCTTGCGTACGAGCAGTACTTC. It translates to CASSEPGGLAYEQYF.

The CDR3 loop is CASSPTGYNEQFF. The CDR3 DNA follows: TGTGCCAGCAGTCCGACAGGGTACAATGAGCAGTTCTTC. The chain is built from TRBV6-5 and TRBJ2-1; TRBD1 matches 7 bases. The ends lost 5 bases at V and 4 bases at J; junction bases unmatched: 2. This CDR3 is built from 13 residues. From germline, CDR1 is MNHEY and CDR2 SVGAGI.

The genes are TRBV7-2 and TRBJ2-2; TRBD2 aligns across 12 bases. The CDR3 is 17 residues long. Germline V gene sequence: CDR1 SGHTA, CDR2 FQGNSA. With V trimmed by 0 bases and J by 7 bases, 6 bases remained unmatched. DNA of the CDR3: TGTGCCAGCAGCTTAGCGGCTAGCGGGAGGGTTGGCGGGGAGCTGTTTTTT. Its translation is CASSLAASGRVGGELFF.

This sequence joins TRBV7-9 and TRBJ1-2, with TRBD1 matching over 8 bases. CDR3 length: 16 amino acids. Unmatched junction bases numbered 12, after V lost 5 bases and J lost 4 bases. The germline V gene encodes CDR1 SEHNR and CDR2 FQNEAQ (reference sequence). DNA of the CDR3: TGTGCCAGCAGCCGAATCGGACAGGGCTCCTTCTATGGCTACACCTTC. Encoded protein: CASSRIGQGSFYGYTF.

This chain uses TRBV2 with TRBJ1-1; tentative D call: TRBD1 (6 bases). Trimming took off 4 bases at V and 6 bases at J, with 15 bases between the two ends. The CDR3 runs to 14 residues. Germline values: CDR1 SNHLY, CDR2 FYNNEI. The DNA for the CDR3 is TGTGCCAGCAGTGTGGTGAGGACAGTCGCTGAAGCTTTCTTT. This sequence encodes CASSVVRTVAEAFF.

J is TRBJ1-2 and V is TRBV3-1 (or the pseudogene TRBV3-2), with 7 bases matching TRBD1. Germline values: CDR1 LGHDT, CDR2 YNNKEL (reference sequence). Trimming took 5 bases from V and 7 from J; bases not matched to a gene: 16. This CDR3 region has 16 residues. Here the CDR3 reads CASSTGTARGLGGYTF. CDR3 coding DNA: TGTGCCAGCAGCACAGGGACAGCCCGGGGTTTGGGTGGCTACACCTTC.

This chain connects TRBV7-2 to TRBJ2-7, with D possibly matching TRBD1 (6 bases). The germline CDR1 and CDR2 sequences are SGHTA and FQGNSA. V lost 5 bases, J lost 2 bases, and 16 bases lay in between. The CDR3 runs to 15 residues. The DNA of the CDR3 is TGTGCCAGCAGCCCGACTGGCACAGGGCCCTACGAGCAGTACTTC. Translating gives CASSPTGTGPYEQYF. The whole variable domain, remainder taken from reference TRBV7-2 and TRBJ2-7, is GAGVSQSPSNKVTEKGKDVELRCDPISGHTALYWYRQSLGQGLEFLIYFQGNSAPDKSGLPSDRFSAERTGGSVSTLTIQRTQQEDSAVYLCASSPTGTGPYEQYFGPGTRLTVT.

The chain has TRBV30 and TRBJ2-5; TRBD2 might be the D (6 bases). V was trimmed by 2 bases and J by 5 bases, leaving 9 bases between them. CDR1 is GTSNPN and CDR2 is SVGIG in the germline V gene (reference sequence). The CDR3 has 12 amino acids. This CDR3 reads CAWSIGGETQYF. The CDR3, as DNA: TGTGCCTGGAGTATTGGAGGGGAGACCCAGTACTTC.

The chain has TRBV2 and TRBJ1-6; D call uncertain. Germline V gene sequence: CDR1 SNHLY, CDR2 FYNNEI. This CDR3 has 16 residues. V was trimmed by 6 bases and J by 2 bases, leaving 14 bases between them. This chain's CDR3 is CASSGGSGTYNSPLHF. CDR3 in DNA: TGTGCCAGCAGCGGAGGGTCGGGGACCTATAATTCACCCCTCCACTTT.

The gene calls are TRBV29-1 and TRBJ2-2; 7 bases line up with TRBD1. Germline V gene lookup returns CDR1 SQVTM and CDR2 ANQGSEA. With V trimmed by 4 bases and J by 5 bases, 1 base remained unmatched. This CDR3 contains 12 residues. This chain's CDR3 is CSVGTGTGELFF. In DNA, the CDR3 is TGCAGCGTTGGGACAGGTACCGGGGAGCTGTTTTTT.

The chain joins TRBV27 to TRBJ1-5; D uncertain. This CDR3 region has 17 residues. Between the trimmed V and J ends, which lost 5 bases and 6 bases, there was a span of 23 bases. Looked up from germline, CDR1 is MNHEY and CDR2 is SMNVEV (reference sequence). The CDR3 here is CASSPFSGLVGSQPQHF. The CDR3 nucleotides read TGTGCCAGCAGTCCCTTCAGCGGTCTGGTCGGTAGTCAGCCCCAGCATTTT.

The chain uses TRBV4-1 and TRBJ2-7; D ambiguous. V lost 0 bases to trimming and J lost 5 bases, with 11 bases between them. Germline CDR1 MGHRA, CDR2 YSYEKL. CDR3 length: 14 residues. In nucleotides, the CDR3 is TGCGCCAGCAGCCAAGATAGTACGCGAGACGAGCAGTACTTC. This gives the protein CASSQDSTRDEQYF.

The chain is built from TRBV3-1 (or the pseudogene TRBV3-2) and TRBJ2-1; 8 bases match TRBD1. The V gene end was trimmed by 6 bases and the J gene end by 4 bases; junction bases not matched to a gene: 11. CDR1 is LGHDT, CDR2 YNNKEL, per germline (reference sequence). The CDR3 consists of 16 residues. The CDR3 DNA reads TGTGCCAGCAGGCCTACCACTGGACAGGGTTACAATGAGCAGTTCTTC. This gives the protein CASRPTTGQGYNEQFF.

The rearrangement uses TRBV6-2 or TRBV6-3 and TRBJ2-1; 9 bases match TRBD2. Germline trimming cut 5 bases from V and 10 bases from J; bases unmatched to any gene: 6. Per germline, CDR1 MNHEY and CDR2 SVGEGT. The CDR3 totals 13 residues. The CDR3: CASSGSSGGEQFF. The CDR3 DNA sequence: TGTGCCAGCAGTGGAAGTAGCGGGGGAGAGCAGTTCTTC.

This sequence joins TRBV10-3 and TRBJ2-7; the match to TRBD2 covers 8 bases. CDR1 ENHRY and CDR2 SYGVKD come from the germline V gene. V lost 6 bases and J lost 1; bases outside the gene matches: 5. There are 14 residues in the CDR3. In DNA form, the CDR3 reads TGTGCCATCAGGAAGCAGCGGGGGTCCTACGAGCAGTACTTC. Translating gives CAIRKQRGSYEQYF.